The TCR beta chain described here comes from a study of T cell responses to AZD1222 COVID-19 vaccine. As for the study in general: Second-dose recipients at about 4 or about 12 weeks were treated as one pooled group.

On this clone itself: The antigen remains undetermined. A junction end diverges from the germline sequence, so it may reflect a read error.

Assay: immunoSEQ multiplex PCR; the TCRdb copy retains only in-frame clones and omits some. The repertoire holds about 90,000 clones, around 90% seen once, with approximately 15% in the top ten. Germline assignment: CDR1 SSHAT and CDR2 FNYEAQ (reference sequence). The CDR3 totals 14 residues. Overall study findings and caveats: The sample set comprised mostly white British donors with more females, and clonal diversity was possibly underestimated. At baseline, seropositivity was found in only a handful of AZD1222 recipients.

The source material was peripheral blood, sampled on day 0 of AZD1222 vaccination. This TCR was sampled from an adult in good health. This chain connects TRBV7-7 to TRBJ2-5; 10 bases are a match to TRBD1. In DNA form, the CDR3 reads TGTGCTAGCAGCCCCGCCGGACAGGGGGTAACCCAGTACTTC. Protein product: CASSPAGQGVTQYF.